This T cell receptor (beta chain) was captured in a study of cytotoxic CD8 clonotypes in ibrutinib-treated CLL. Study-wide findings and caveats: Age-matched healthy donor levels were exceeded by baseline clonality, which tracked circulating CD8+ T-cell counts. Whereas clonality rose at ibrutinib response, it declined toward baseline at progression. Once treatment began, public clonotypes, which were uncommon, contracted or stayed stable.

Details on this clone: Its target is not known.

TCRdb's copy holds only in-frame clones and misses some; the assay was immunoSEQ multiplex PCR. Of around 19,000 clones listed, about 70% are singletons. This clonotype was sampled from a human donor with chronic lymphocytic leukemia. The specimen was PBMCs, collected after 12 months of ibrutinib treatment.

CDR3 nucleotides: TGTGCCAGCAGTGAGTTAGGACAGACCTACAATGAGCAGTTCTTC. Translating it yields CASSELGQTYNEQFF. V usage is TRBV25-1 and J usage is TRBJ2-1; TRBD1 is a possible D gene (6 bases). The CDR3 covers 15 residues. Germline CDR1 MGHDK, CDR2 SYGVNS. The V and J ends lost 3 bases and 2 bases respectively, with 11 bases between them.